The 32 T cell receptor beta chains below come from one sample, sequenced in a study of post-analysis software for immune sequencing data. Incorporated into the TCR beta cDNA libraries were unique molecular identifiers, which served to reduce PCR and sequencing biases. TCRdb fed the PCR reads into MiXCR, producing one record per CDR3 protein. Of about 460,000 distinct CDR3 sequences listed, approximately 45% are singletons. The study's findings and limits: Five TRBV segments, including TRBV5-6, TRBV5-1 and TRBV20-1, were more frequent in patients than controls.

No antigen is known for these receptors. The sequencing sample was made of blood. These receptors originate from a girl aged 10-17 years with multiple sclerosis.

This clonotype was picked up a small number of times. Sequence at one end of the junction differs from germline and may be a read error. V is TRBV7-7 and J is TRBJ1-5, with 8 positions matching TRBD1. From germline, CDR1 is SSHAT and CDR2 FNYEAQ (reference sequence). The CDR3 covers 17 residues. CDR3 loop: CASSTEPDREGEQPQHF. The CDR3 DNA reads as TGTGCTAGCAGCACGGAACCGGACAGGGAAGGAGAACAGCCCCAGCATTTT.

The rearrangement joins TRBV20-1 to TRBJ2-7; the D is unclear. V lost 3 bases and J 2 bases, leaving 11 bases between the germline ends. The V gene's germline CDR1 is DFQATT and CDR2 SNEGSKA (reference sequence). CDR3 length: 13 residues. The CDR3 reads CSASRPITYEQYF. Written as DNA, the CDR3 is TGCAGTGCTAGTCGACCAATAACCTACGAGCAGTACTTC.

The chain joins TRBV30 to TRBJ2-1, with D possibly being TRBD2 (6 bases). Trimming cost V 7 bases and J 2 bases, with 27 bases left between them. CDR1 GTSNPN and CDR2 SVGIG come from the germline V gene (reference sequence). The CDR3 spans 18 residues. The CDR3 DNA reads as TGTGCCTCCCGGGAGAGTGGCGGGCGAGCTCGGGCCTACAATGAGCAGTTCTTC. Its protein product is CASRESGGRARAYNEQFF.

This sequence joins TRBV6-2 or TRBV6-3 and TRBJ2-7; TRBD1 matches at 8 bases. V dropped 7 bases and J dropped 5; count of bases not matched to a gene: 13. This CDR3 is built from 15 residues. Germline V gene sequence: CDR1 MNHEY, CDR2 SVGEGT. The CDR3 DNA follows: TGTGCCAGCATCGCATGGGCGACAGGGGCGCACGAGCAGTACTTC. Protein sequence: CASIAWATGAHEQYF.

The CDR3 bases are TGCAGCGTCACCACAACAGGGCCGCGGCGGTACTTC. Amino acid sequence: CSVTTTGPRRYF. The gene calls are TRBV29-1 and TRBJ2-4, with a tentative D call TRBD1 (6 bases). The V gene lost 6 bases and the J gene lost 15 bases, with 21 bases spanning the gap. Germline CDR1 reads SQVTM; CDR2 reads ANQGSEA. The CDR3 spans 12 residues.

The rearrangement joins TRBV5-1 to TRBJ2-3, with a possible D match to TRBD1 (6 bases). The V end was cut by 0 bases, the J end by 4 bases, with 12 bases between. In germline, CDR1 is SGHRS, CDR2 YFSETQ. The length of the CDR3 is 15 residues. CDR3 coding DNA: TGCGCCAGCAGCTTGGGACAGGTCCTACCAGATACGCAGTATTTT. It translates to CASSLGQVLPDTQYF.

The genes are TRBV7-3 and TRBJ2-3; the D is unclear. This CDR3 is 15 amino acids long. The germline CDR1 and CDR2 sequences are SGHTA and FQGTGA. V was shortened by 3 bases and J by 1 base, with 11 bases between the two germline ends. CDR3 amino acids: CASSFDERGTDTQYF. DNA for the CDR3: TGTGCCAGCAGCTTCGACGAAAGGGGCACAGATACGCAGTATTTT. Together with reference TRBV7-3 and TRBJ2-3, the CDR3 gives the full variable domain: GAGVSQTPSNKVTEKGKYVELRCDPISGHTALYWYRQSLGQGPEFLIYFQGTGAADDSGLPNDRFFAVRPEGSVSTLKIQRTERGDSAVYLCASSFDERGTDTQYFGPGTRLTVL.

The chain links TRBV12-3 or TRBV12-4 to TRBJ1-2; 7 nucleotides align to TRBD1. The CDR3 covers 16 residues. V lost 4 bases to trimming and J lost 7 bases; unmatched junction nucleotides: 15. The CDR3 coding sequence is TGTGCCAGCAGTTCCGCGGCCGACAGGGAGGCGTCTGGCTACACCTTC. Amino acid sequence: CASSSAADREASGYTF.

This clonotype was counted between two and nine times. This chain connects TRBV2 to TRBJ2-1, with 10 bases that match TRBD2. This CDR3 has 16 residues. J gave up 5 bases and V 8 bases, and 12 bases lay outside the gene matches. The germline gives CDR1 SNHLY, CDR2 FYNNEI. The CDR3 coding sequence is TGTGCCAGCGGGATCGAGCGGGAGGGCCCGGACAATGAGCAGTTCTTC. Its translation: CASGIEREGPDNEQFF.

The chain is built from TRBV20-1 and TRBJ1-5, with a weak D call TRBD1 (6 bases). Germline loops: CDR1 DFQATT, CDR2 SNEGSKA (reference sequence). The V and J ends lost 3 bases and 0 bases respectively, with 18 bases between them. The CDR3 has 17 residues. This chain's CDR3 is CSARGIGGRYSNQPQHF. CDR3 sequence (DNA): TGCAGTGCTAGGGGGATTGGGGGCCGATATAGCAATCAGCCCCAGCATTTT.

The rearrangement links TRBV20-1 to TRBJ2-3, with a tentative D call TRBD2 (5 bases). The CDR3 consists of 13 residues. Trimming took off 6 bases at V and 0 bases at J, with 10 bases between the two ends. CDR1 and CDR2 from the germline V gene are DFQATT and SNEGSKA (reference sequence). The DNA for the CDR3 is TGCAGTGCCCTCCCGGGGAGCACAGATACGCAGTATTTT. Translating it yields CSALPGSTDTQYF.

This clonotype was picked up a small number of times. The rearrangement joins TRBV5-1 to TRBJ2-3, with D hard to call. Deletions cut 3 bases from V and 0 bases from J, with 8 bases between. Germline CDR1 SGHRS, CDR2 YFSETQ. The CDR3 totals 14 residues. The CDR3 nucleotides are TGCGCCAGCAGCTCCCCCCGTAGCACAGATACGCAGTATTTT. Protein sequence: CASSSPRSTDTQYF.

The genes are TRBV20-1 and TRBJ1-1; TRBD1 aligns across 10 bases. The CDR3 is 17 residues long. Germline V gene sequence: CDR1 DFQATT, CDR2 SNEGSKA (reference sequence). Losses at the gene ends were 5 bases for V and 2 bases for J; bases not matched to a gene: 14. CDR3 bases: TGCAGTGCTCGTCTTATGGGGGACAGGGGTAGAAACACTGAAGCTTTCTTT. Translated, it gives CSARLMGDRGRNTEAFF.

This rearrangement joins TRBV7-6 to TRBJ2-1; 10 bases match TRBD1. Germline V gene sequence: CDR1 SGHVS, CDR2 FNYEAQ. The length of the CDR3 is 15 residues. Germline trimming cut 2 bases from V and 10 bases from J; bases unmatched to any gene: 8. CDR3 sequence (DNA): TGTGCCAGCAGCTTAATGACAGGGGGCATTTACGAGCAGTTCTTC. Its translation is CASSLMTGGIYEQFF.

The V and J genes are TRBV20-1 and TRBJ2-1, with 11 bases aligning to TRBD2. CDR3 length: 16 residues. V was clipped by 3 bases and J by 6 bases; unmatched bases: 10. Germline loops: CDR1 DFQATT, CDR2 SNEGSKA (reference sequence). The CDR3 here is CSASQAGTSGLNEQFF. Here the CDR3 DNA reads TGCAGTGCTAGTCAAGCCGGGACTAGCGGCCTCAATGAGCAGTTCTTC.

The J gene is TRBJ2-7, the V gene TRBV7-8; D gene unclear. Germline lookup yields CDR1 SGHVS and CDR2 FQNEAQ. The CDR3 spans 14 residues. V was clipped by 3 bases and J by 3 bases, with 12 bases between them. In DNA, the CDR3 is TGTGCCAGCAGCTTTGACACGACACTCTACGAGCAGTACTTC. This sequence encodes CASSFDTTLYEQYF.

The CDR3, as DNA: TGTGCCACCAGCAGAGGCGTTATTTTCTACGAGCAGTACTTC. Residues: CATSRGVIFYEQYF. The chain employs TRBV15 and TRBJ2-7; D call uncertain. The CDR3 contains 14 residues. Trimming removed 1 base at V and 3 bases at J, with 10 bases between. CDR1 and CDR2 from the germline V gene are LNHNV and YYDKDF (reference sequence).

The table lists this clonotype with a few counts. The rearrangement joins TRBV27 to TRBJ2-4, with D possibly matching TRBD2 (6 bases). The CDR3 consists of 16 residues. Looked up from germline, CDR1 is MNHEY and CDR2 is SMNVEV (reference sequence). Trimming pared 2 bases from V and 0 bases from J, leaving 11 bases between. CDR3 coding DNA: TGTGCCAGCAGTTTAGGAGGGATAATAGCCAAAAACATTCAGTACTTC. Residues: CASSLGGIIAKNIQYF.

This chain uses TRBV25-1 with TRBJ2-3, with 7 bases identical to TRBD2. The CDR3 is 12 amino acids. Germline CDR1 MGHDK, CDR2 SYGVNS. V lost 10 bases to trimming and J lost 3 bases; unmatched junction nucleotides: 4. CDR3 nucleotides: TGTGCCATTGGAGCGGGAACAGATACGCAGTATTTT. Translated, it gives CAIGAGTDTQYF.

The V call is TRBV20-1, the J call TRBJ1-2; no clear D. Deletions cut 1 base from V and 4 bases from J, with 16 bases between. Germline values: CDR1 DFQATT, CDR2 SNEGSKA (reference sequence). This CDR3 is 15 amino acids long. In DNA form, the CDR3 reads TGCAGTGCTAGAGCCCACAGAAGTTGGTCCTATGGCTACACCTTC. It specifies CSARAHRSWSYGYTF.

V and J are TRBV12-3 or TRBV12-4 and TRBJ1-1, with D perhaps TRBD1 (5 bases). This CDR3 has 13 amino acids. V gave up 7 bases and J gave up 8 bases, with 17 bases separating them. The CDR3 protein is CASTQGRGREAFF. As DNA, the CDR3 is TGTGCCAGCACCCAGGGTAGGGGCAGGGAAGCTTTCTTT.

The chain links TRBV10-3 to TRBJ1-2; weak D call: TRBD1 (6 bases). Between the trimmed V and J ends, which lost 4 bases and 7 bases, there was a span of 13 bases. This CDR3 comprises 13 residues. Germline assignment: CDR1 ENHRY and CDR2 SYGVKD. In DNA form, the CDR3 reads TGTGCCATCAGTGGAGGACAGCTAACTGGCTACACCTTC. It is translated as CAISGGQLTGYTF.

This clonotype was seen many times. The V call is TRBV12-3 or TRBV12-4, the J call TRBJ2-5; D gene unclear. Trimming took 2 bases from V and 0 from J, leaving 7 bases between them. The CDR3 has 14 amino acids. The CDR3 protein is CASSLNGHQETQYF. In nucleotides, the CDR3 is TGTGCCAGCAGTTTAAACGGCCACCAAGAGACCCAGTACTTC.

The chain recombines TRBV12-3 or TRBV12-4 with TRBJ2-1, with 9 positions matching TRBD2. The J segment lost 7 bases and the V segment lost 2 bases, leaving 3 bases of the junction unmatched. This CDR3 has 14 amino acids. CDR3 bases: TGTGCCAGCAGTTTAAGCGGGAGGTATAATGAGCAGTTCTTC. This encodes CASSLSGRYNEQFF.

The rearrangement joins TRBV5-1 to TRBJ2-3, with 7 bases aligning to TRBD2. V lost 0 bases to trimming and J lost 3 bases; unmatched junction nucleotides: 7. The CDR3 has 16 residues. Germline V CDR1 and CDR2: SGHRS, YFSETQ. In nucleotides, the CDR3 is TGCGCCAGCAGCTTGGCGGCGGGAGTATCAACAGATACGCAGTATTTT. It encodes CASSLAAGVSTDTQYF. Full variable domain (rest looked up from reference TRBV5-1 and TRBJ2-3): KAGVTQTPRYLIKTRGQQVTLSCSPISGHRSVSWYQQTPGQGLQFLFEYFSETQRNKGNFPGRFSGRQFSNSRSEMNVSTLELGDSALYLCASSLAAGVSTDTQYFGPGTRLTVL.

There are a few counts of this clonotype. The chain carries TRBV20-1 and TRBJ2-7; TRBD2 matches 10 bases. The CDR3 extends over 14 amino acids. V dropped 4 bases and J dropped 3; count of bases not matched to a gene: 6. CDR1 is DFQATT and CDR2 is SNEGSKA in the germline V gene (reference sequence). The CDR3 here is CSAMASGSYYEQYF. In DNA form, the CDR3 reads TGCAGTGCTATGGCTAGCGGGAGCTACTACGAGCAGTACTTC.

The rearrangement links TRBV2 to TRBJ2-1; TRBD1 matches at 9 bases. CDR1 and CDR2 (germline): SNHLY, FYNNEI. Trimming at V came to 6 bases and at J to 3 bases, leaving 0 bases not matched to a gene. CDR3 size: 13 residues. The chain's CDR3 is CASRDRGYNEQFF. DNA of the CDR3: TGTGCCAGCAGGGACAGGGGCTACAATGAGCAGTTCTTC.

The chain couples TRBV20-1 to TRBJ2-3, with 12 bases fitting TRBD2. J was trimmed by 6 bases and V by 6 bases; bases with no gene match: 7. The CDR3 loop spans 14 amino acids. Germline CDR1 is DFQATT and CDR2 is SNEGSKA (reference sequence). CDR3 DNA: TGCAGTGCCCTGCCTAGCGGGAGGGCCGATACGCAGTATTTT. Protein: CSALPSGRADTQYF.

This clonotype has more than one count but fewer than ten. The V gene is TRBV3-1, the J gene TRBJ2-1; D ambiguous. The CDR3 runs to 17 residues. The germline V gene encodes CDR1 LGHDT and CDR2 YNNKEL (reference sequence). V lost 0 bases, J lost 0 bases, and 12 bases lay in between. The CDR3 DNA reads as TGTGCCAGCAGCCAAGATCGGCGAGCGAGCTCCTACAATGAGCAGTTCTTC. It specifies CASSQDRRASSYNEQFF.

The chain joins TRBV7-2 to TRBJ2-1; 10 bases align to TRBD2. V gave up 3 bases and J gave up 8 bases; unmatched junction bases: 7. The CDR3 is made up of 15 amino acids. Per germline, CDR1 SGHTA and CDR2 FQGNSA. The CDR3 DNA reads as TGTGCCAGCAGCTTCCTAGCGGGAGACGTCGATGAGCAGTTCTTC. It translates to CASSFLAGDVDEQFF.

The rearrangement joins TRBV7-2 to TRBJ2-5, with D perhaps given as TRBD1 or TRBD2 (5 bases each). In germline, CDR1 is SGHTA, CDR2 FQGNSA. The CDR3 is 15 residues long. V lost 2 bases to trimming and J lost 4 bases, with 14 bases between them. As DNA, the CDR3 is TGTGCCAGCAGCTTATCGGGGCCAGGGCGAGAGACCCAGTACTTC. Encoded protein: CASSLSGPGRETQYF.

The gene calls are TRBV16 and TRBJ2-1, with 15 positions matching TRBD2. V trimming: 4 bases; J trimming: 13 bases; junction bases outside the gene matches: 5. CDR3 length: 14 residues. Germline V gene data show CDR1 as KGHSY and CDR2 as FQNENV. The CDR3 nucleotides read TGTGCCAGCAGCCGGGGACTAGCGGGAGGTGAACAGTTCTTC. Translation: CASSRGLAGGEQFF.